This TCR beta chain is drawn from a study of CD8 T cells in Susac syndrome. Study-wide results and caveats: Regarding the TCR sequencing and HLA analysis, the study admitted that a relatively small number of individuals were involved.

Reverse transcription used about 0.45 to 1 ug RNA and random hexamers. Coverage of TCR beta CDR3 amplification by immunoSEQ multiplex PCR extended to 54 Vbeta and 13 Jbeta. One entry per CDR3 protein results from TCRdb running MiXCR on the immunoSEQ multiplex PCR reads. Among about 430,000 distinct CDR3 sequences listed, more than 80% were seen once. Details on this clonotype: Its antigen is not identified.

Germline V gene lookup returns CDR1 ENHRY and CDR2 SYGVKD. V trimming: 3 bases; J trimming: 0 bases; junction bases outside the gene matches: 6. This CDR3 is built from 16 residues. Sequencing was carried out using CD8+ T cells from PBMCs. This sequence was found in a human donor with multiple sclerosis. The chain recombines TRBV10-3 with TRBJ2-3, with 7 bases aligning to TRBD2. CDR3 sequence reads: CAISDSPGGSTDTQYF. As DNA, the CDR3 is TGTGCCATCAGTGATTCACCGGGGGGAAGCACAGATACGCAGTATTTT.